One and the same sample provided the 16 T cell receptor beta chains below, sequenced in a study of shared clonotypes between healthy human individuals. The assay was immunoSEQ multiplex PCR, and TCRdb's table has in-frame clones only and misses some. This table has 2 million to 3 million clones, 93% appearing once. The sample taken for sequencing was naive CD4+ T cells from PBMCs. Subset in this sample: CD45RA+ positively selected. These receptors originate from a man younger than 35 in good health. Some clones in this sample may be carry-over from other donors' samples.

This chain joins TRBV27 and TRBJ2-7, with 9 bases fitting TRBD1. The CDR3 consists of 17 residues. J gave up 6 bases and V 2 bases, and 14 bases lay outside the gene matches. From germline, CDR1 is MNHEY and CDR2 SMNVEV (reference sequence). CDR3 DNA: TGTGCCAGCAGTTTAGCCTCGGGACAGGGCTTCCGCGGCGAGCAGTACTTC. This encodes CASSLASGQGFRGEQYF.

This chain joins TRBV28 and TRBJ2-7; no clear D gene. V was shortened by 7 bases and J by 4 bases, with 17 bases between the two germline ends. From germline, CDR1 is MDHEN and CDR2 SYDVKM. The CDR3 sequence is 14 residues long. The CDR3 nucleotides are TGTGCCAGCACGACCTTTACAGAGCCATACGAGCAGTACTTC. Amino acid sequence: CASTTFTEPYEQYF.

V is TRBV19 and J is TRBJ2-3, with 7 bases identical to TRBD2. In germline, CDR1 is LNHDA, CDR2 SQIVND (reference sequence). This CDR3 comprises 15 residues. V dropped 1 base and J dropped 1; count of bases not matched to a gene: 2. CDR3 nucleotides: TGTGCCAGTAGTATAGTTACTAGCGGCACAGATACGCAGTATTTT. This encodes CASSIVTSGTDTQYF. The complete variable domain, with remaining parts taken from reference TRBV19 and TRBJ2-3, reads DGGITQSPKYLFRKEGQNVTLSCEQNLNHDAMYWYRQDPGQGLRLIYYSQIVNDFQKGDIAEGYSVSREKKESFPLTVTSAQKNPTAFYLCASSIVTSGTDTQYFGPGTRLTVL.

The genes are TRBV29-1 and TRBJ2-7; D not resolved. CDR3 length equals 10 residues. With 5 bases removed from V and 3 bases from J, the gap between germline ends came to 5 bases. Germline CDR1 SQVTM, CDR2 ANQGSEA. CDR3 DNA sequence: TGCAGCGTTTCAGACTACGAGCAGTACTTC. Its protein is CSVSDYEQYF.

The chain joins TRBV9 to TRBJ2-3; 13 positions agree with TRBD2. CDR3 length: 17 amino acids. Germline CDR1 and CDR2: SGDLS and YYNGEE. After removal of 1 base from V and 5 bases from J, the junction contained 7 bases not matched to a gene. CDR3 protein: CASSVSGLAGVIDTQYF. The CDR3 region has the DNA TGTGCCAGCAGCGTATCCGGACTAGCGGGAGTTATAGATACGCAGTATTTT. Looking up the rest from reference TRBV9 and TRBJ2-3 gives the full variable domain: DSGVTQTPKHLITATGQRVTLRCSPRSGDLSVYWYQQSLDQGLQFLIQYYNGEERAKGNILERFSAQQFPDLHSELNLSSLELGDSALYFCASSVSGLAGVIDTQYFGPGTRLTVL.

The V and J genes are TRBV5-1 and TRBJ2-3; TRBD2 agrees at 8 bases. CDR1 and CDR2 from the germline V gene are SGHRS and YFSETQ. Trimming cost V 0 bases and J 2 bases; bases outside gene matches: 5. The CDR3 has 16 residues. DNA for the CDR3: TGCGCCAGCAGCTTGGGGACTAGCAGACCCACAGATACGCAGTATTTT. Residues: CASSLGTSRPTDTQYF.

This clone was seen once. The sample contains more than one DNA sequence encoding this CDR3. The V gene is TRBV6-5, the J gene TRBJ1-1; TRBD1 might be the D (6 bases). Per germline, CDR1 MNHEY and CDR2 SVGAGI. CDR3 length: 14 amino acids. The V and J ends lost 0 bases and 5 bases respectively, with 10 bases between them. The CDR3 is CASSYSGRGTEAFF. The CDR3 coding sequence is TGTGCCAGCAGTTACTCGGGCAGGGGAACTGAAGCTTTCTTT.

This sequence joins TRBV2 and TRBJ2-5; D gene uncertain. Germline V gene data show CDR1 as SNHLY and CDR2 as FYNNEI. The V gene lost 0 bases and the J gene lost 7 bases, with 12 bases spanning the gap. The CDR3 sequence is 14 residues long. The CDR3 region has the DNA TGTGCCAGCAGTGAAGCGTCAGGTTTGGTGACCCAGTACTTC. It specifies CASSEASGLVTQYF.

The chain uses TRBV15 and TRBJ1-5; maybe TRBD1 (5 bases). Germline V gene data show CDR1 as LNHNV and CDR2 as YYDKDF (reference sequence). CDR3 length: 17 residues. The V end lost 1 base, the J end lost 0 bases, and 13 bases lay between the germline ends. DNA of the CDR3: TGTGCCACCAGCAGAGGAGGGGCCAAAAATAGCAATCAGCCCCAGCATTTT. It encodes CATSRGGAKNSNQPQHF.

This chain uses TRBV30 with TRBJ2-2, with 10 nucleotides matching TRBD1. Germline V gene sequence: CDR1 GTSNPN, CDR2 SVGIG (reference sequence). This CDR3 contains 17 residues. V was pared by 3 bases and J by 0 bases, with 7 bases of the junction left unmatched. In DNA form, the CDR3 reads TGTGCCTGGAGAGGGACAGGGGCGAAATCGAACACCGGGGAGCTGTTTTTT. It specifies CAWRGTGAKSNTGELFF. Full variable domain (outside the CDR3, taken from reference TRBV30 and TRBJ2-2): SQTIHQWPATLVQPVGSPLSLECTVEGTSNPNLYWYRQAAGRGLQLLFYSVGIGQISSEVPQNLSASRPQDRQFILSSKKLLLSDSGFYLCAWRGTGAKSNTGELFFGEGSRLTVL.

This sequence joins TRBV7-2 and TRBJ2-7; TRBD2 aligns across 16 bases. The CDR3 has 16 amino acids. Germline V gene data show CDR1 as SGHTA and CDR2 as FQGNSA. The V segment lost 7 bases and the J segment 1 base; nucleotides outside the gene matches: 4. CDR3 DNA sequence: TGTGCCAGCACCCGGGGACTAGCGGGGGGGTCCTACGAGCAGTACTTC. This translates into CASTRGLAGGSYEQYF.

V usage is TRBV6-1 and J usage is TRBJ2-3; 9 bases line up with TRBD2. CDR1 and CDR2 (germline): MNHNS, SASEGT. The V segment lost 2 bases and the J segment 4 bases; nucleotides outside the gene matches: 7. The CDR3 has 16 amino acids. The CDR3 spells CASSELAGRAPDTQYF. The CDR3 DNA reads TGTGCCAGCAGTGAACTAGCGGGACGCGCCCCAGATACGCAGTATTTT.

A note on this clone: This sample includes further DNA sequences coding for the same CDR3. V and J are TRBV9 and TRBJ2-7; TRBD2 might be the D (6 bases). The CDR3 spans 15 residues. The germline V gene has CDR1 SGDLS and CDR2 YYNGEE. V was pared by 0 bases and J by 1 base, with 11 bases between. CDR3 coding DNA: TGTGCCAGCAGCGTAGGGACGGGAGTGTCCTACGAGCAGTACTTC. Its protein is CASSVGTGVSYEQYF.

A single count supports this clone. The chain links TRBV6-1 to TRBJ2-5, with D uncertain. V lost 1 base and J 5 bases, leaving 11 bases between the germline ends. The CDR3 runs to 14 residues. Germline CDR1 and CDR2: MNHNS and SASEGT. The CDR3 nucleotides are TGTGCCAGCAGTGAAGGGGTCGGGCTGGAGACCCAGTACTTC. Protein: CASSEGVGLETQYF.

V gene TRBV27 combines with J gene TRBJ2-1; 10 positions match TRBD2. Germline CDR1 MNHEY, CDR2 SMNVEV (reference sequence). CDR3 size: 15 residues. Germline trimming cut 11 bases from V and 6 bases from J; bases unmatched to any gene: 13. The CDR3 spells CAPRASGSSFNEQFF. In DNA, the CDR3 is TGTGCCCCCAGGGCTAGCGGGAGTAGCTTCAATGAGCAGTTCTTC.

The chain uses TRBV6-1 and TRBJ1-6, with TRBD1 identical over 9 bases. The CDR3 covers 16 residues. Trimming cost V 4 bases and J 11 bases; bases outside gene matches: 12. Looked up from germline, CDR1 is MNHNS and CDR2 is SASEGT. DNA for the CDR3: TGTGCCAGCAGTGCCATCCGGGGACAGGGAATTGCACCCCTCCACTTT. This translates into CASSAIRGQGIAPLHF.